A single count supports the clone carrying this TCR beta chain. Its antigen remains unknown. The treatment: 19 received Ad26.COV2.S at low or high dose, single or two shots; about 5 received placebo; per-sample allocation not given. The investigators took samples on day 63 after the first vaccine or placebo injection. Trimming removed 5 bases at V and 0 bases at J, with 8 bases between. Germline loops: CDR1 LNHDA, CDR2 SQIVND (reference sequence). The CDR3 runs to 15 residues. These data originate in a study of Ad26.COV2.S vaccination and SARS-CoV-2 variants. Looking at the study overall: Into the muscle, Ad26.COV2.S was dosed once or twice, 56 days apart.

General study results and limits: Placebo recipients showed lower spike-specific TCR breadth than vaccinees.

Repertoires were generated with immunoSEQ multiplex PCR, while TCRdb's copy carries only in-frame clones and drops some. Altogether 300,000 to 400,000 clones are present, approximately 87% being singletons, with the ten largest covering 5.5%. The sequences come from peripheral blood, collected in a trial of Ad26.COV2.S vaccine versus placebo. This chain uses TRBV19 with TRBJ1-6; no reliable D call. The sequence derives from a person between 18 and 65 years old who received the Ad26.COV2.S COVID-19 vaccine or a placebo. The CDR3 reads CASSPGSSYNSPLHF. The CDR3 nucleotides are TGTGCCAGTAGTCCGGGCAGCTCCTATAATTCACCCCTCCACTTT.